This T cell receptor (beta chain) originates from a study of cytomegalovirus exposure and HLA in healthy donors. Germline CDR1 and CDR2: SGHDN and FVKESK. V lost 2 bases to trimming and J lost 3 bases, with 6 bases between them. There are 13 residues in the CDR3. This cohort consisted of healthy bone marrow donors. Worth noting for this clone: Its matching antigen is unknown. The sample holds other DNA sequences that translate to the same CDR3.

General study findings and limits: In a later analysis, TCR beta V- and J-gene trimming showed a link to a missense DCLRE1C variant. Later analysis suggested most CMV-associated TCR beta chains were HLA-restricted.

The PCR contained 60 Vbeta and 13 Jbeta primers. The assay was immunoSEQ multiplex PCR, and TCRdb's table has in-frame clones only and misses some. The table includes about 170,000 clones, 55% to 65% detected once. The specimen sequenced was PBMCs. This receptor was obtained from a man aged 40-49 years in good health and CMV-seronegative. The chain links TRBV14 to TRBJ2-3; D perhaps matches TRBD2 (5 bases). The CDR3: CASSQRGTDTQYF. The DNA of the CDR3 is TGTGCCAGCAGCCAAAGAGGGACAGATACGCAGTATTTT.